What follows is one T cell receptor beta chain and its context. The antigen is undetermined. Sorting that relied on CD45RO/CCR7/CD25/CD127/CD95/CD27 yielded CD4+ naive, central memory, regulatory and stem cell-like memory cells. Trimming shortened V by 4 bases and J by 0 bases, and 9 bases separated the two germline ends. From germline, CDR1 is GTSNPN and CDR2 SVGIG (reference sequence). The CDR3 sequence is 14 residues long. The data are from a study of beta chain features in type 1 diabetes. Study background: Healthy donors and patients showed comparable age, gender and cell yields. Study-wide results and limits: Type 1 diabetes patients had moderately but significantly shorter TCRB CDR3s in all four CD4+ subsets.

TCRB transcripts that were expressed got sequenced, as all of the isolated RNA had been reverse transcribed. This table comes from immunoSEQ multiplex PCR, and its TCRdb copy is limited to in-frame clones, with some not included. This table holds 230,000 or so clones, approximately 16% found once. Material for sequencing was naive CD4+ T cells from blood. This sequence was found in a man aged 30-40 years with type 1 diabetes. The chain carries TRBV30 and TRBJ2-2; TRBD2 might be the D (5 bases). This chain's CDR3 is CAWMAGPNTGELFF. In nucleotides, the CDR3 is TGTGCCTGGATGGCGGGCCCGAACACCGGGGAGCTGTTTTTT.